The present T cell receptor beta chain was sequenced within a study of CD8 T cells in ankylosing spondylitis. Findings and caveats of the study: A motif in TCR beta, a set of eight highly homologous variants, appeared characteristic of ankylosing spondylitis blood. Before this, some motif variants had been reported in reactive arthritis synovial fluid and blood.

Trimming cost V 2 bases and J 2 bases, with 21 bases left between them. Germline lookup yields CDR1 GTSNPN and CDR2 SVGIG (reference sequence). The CDR3 runs 17 residues. Turning to this clonotype: Its target is unknown.

Preparation of TCR beta libraries was done by quantitative 5'-RACE with molecular barcodes. TCRdb analysed the 5' RACE reads with MiXCR anew, one entry per CDR3 protein. The data hold under 130,000 distinct CDR3 sequences, with more than 20% observed a single time. Specimen: synovial fluid, either unsorted or a sorted T cell fraction (not recorded which). The chain carries TRBV30 and TRBJ1-1; perhaps TRBD1 as D (5 bases). This receptor was obtained from a male donor with ankylosing spondylitis. CDR3 in DNA: TGTGCCTGGAGTCGACCGGACTCCTGGGGGGTTAACACTGAAGCTTTCTTT. It specifies CAWSRPDSWGVNTEAFF.